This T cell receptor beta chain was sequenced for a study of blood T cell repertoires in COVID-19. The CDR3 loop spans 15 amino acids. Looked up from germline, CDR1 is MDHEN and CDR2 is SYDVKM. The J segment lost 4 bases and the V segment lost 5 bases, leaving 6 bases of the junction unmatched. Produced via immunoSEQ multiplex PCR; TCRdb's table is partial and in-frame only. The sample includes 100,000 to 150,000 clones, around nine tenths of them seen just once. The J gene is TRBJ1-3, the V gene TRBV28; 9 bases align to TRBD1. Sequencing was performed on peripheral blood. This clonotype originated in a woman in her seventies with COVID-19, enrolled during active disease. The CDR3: CASSPPGQGGNTIYF. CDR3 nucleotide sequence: TGTGCCAGCAGTCCTCCGGGACAGGGAGGAAACACCATATATTTT.